Listed here are 6 T cell receptor beta chains from one sample, sequenced in a study of cytomegalovirus exposure and HLA in healthy donors. In the PCR, 60 Vbeta and 13 Jbeta primers were used. Clones were sequenced by immunoSEQ multiplex PCR, and TCRdb holds only the in-frame ones, with some missing. The sample has approximately 200,000 clones, 75% to 80% seen once. The specimen sequenced was PBMCs. These receptors all stem from a woman between 25 and 40 years old in good health and CMV-seropositive.

This clone appeared many times. The genes are TRBV5-6 and TRBJ1-5, with 9 bases aligning to TRBD1. Germline V gene sequence: CDR1 SGHDT, CDR2 YYEEEE. The CDR3 extends over 14 amino acids. After removal of 2 bases from V and 6 bases from J, the junction contained 3 bases not matched to a gene. In nucleotides, the CDR3 is TGTGCCAGCAGCTTAGGACAGGGGTTTCAGCCCCAGCATTTT. This gives the protein CASSLGQGFQPQHF.

CDR3 amino acids: CASSEPRLELYF. The CDR3 DNA is TGTGCCAGCAGTGAACCCAGACTAGAACTGTACTTC. The V and J genes are TRBV25-1 and TRBJ2-5, with a possible D match to TRBD2 (6 bases). Trimming took 2 bases from V and 13 from J, leaving 14 bases between them. Per the germline V gene, CDR1 is MGHDK and CDR2 is SYGVNS. This CDR3 contains 12 residues.

The gene calls are TRBV2 and TRBJ1-3; weak D call: TRBD1 (6 bases). This CDR3 spans 16 amino acids. The germline CDR1 and CDR2 sequences are SNHLY and FYNNEI. The V end lost 2 bases, the J end lost 3 bases, and 14 bases lay between the germline ends. CDR3 sequence reads: CASSERSGTLGNTIYF. As DNA, the CDR3 is TGTGCCAGCAGTGAAAGGAGCGGGACACTTGGAAACACCATATATTTT.

The gene calls are TRBV12-5 and TRBJ1-1, with D possibly TRBD1 on 6 matching bases. The germline CDR1 and CDR2 sequences are LGHNT and FRNRAP. The CDR3 has 13 residues. Between the trimmed V and J ends, which lost 6 bases and 7 bases, there was a span of 15 bases. The CDR3 bases are TGTGCTAGTGGCTGGGACATACCTTATGAAGCTTTCTTT. Translation: CASGWDIPYEAFF.

V is TRBV5-6 and J is TRBJ2-2; possibly TRBD2 for D (5 bases). The CDR3 has 16 residues. The V gene's germline CDR1 is SGHDT and CDR2 YYEEEE. Trimming stripped 1 base from V and 2 bases from J, with 12 bases between. Here the CDR3 DNA reads TGTGCCAGCAGCTTGCAGGAGGCCGGCAACACCGGGGAGCTGTTTTTT. Amino acids: CASSLQEAGNTGELFF.

The V gene is TRBV5-8, the J gene TRBJ2-2; D call uncertain. Trimming took 2 bases from V and 7 from J, leaving 12 bases between them. Per the germline V gene, CDR1 is SGHTS and CDR2 is YDEGEE. The CDR3 sequence is 14 residues long. The CDR3 is CASSLMMEFGELFF. CDR3 nucleotides: TGTGCCAGCAGCTTAATGATGGAGTTCGGGGAGCTGTTTTTT. Together with reference TRBV5-8 and TRBJ2-2, the CDR3 gives the full variable domain: EAGVTQSPTHLIKTRGQQATLRCSPISGHTSVYWYQQALGLGLQFLLWYDEGEERNRGNFPPRFSGRQFPNYSSELNVNALELEDSALYLCASSLMMEFGELFFGEGSRLTVL.